These T cell receptor beta chains were read from a single sample in a study of T-cell reconstitution after alpha-beta-depleted transplantation in children. TCRdb reprocessed the PCR reads via MiXCR and lists one record per CDR3 protein. Of about 230,000 distinct CDR3 sequences in the sample, 7.5% to 10% were seen once. The material was PBMCs from the stem cell graft donor, obtained from the stem cell graft. Receptors originate from a human donor who donated a stem cell graft to a child with SCID. The CDR3 runs from the conserved cysteine through the conserved F or W. Fields, in order: clone size, J gene, CDR3 length, V gene, D gene, CDR3 DNA, CDR3 protein. D genes are given only for firm matches. Only some rows state a clone size, as once, few, many or a class for expanded clones.

many,TRBJ1-1,14,TRBV2,.,TGTGCCAGCACGAATACAAGGGGGGACACTGAAGCTTTCTTT,CASTNTRGDTEAFF
many,TRBJ2-1,16,TRBV29-1,.,TGCAGCGTTGAAGTTGGCACTAGTCACTCCTACAATGAGCAGTTCTTC,CSVEVGTSHSYNEQFF
many,TRBJ2-6,19,TRBV5-1,TRBD1,TGCGCCAGCAGCTCACTACCGACAGGGGGAATCTCTGGGGCCAACGTCCTGACTTTC,CASSSLPTGGISGANVLTF
many,TRBJ1-4,15,TRBV9,.,TGTGCCAGCAGCGTAGGGCAGGGCCCTAATGAAAAACTGTTTTTT,CASSVGQGPNEKLFF
many,TRBJ1-2,13,TRBV20-1,.,TGCAGTGCTAGAGAGCCAGAAAACTATGGCTACACCTTC,CSAREPENYGYTF
many,TRBJ1-5,14,TRBV5-1,.,TGCGCCAGCAGCTTGGACCCGGGGGCGAAGCCCCAGCATTTT,CASSLDPGAKPQHF
.,TRBJ1-2,14,TRBV7-2,.,TGTGCCAGCAGACTCCCAGGGGCTAGCTATGGCTACCCCTTC,CASRLPGASYGYPF
many,TRBJ2-7,12,TRBV27,.,TGTGCCAGCAGGAGAACAGGGTACGAGCAGTACTTC,CASRRTGYEQYF
many,TRBJ2-1,16,TRBV12-3/TRBV12-4,TRBD2,TGTGCTTGCAGGTCAAAAGCGGGGGGTGGGTACAATGAGCAGTTCTTC,CACRSKAGGGYNEQFF
many,TRBJ2-7,14,TRBV7-2,.,TGTGCCAGCAGCTTAGGACGGCAGGGCTACGAGCAGTACTTC,CASSLGRQGYEQYF
many,TRBJ1-1,13,TRBV7-8,.,TGTGCCAGCAGCTTAGCAGGTTGGCCCGGGGCTTTCTTT,CASSLAGWPGAFF
many,TRBJ2-7,14,TRBV20-1,.,TGCAGTGCTAGAGATGCTGGGTACGGCTACGAGCAGTACTTC,CSARDAGYGYEQYF
many,TRBJ1-1,14,TRBV29-1,.,TGCAGCGTTGAAGGACAGCTCCAGAACACTGAAGCTTTCTTT,CSVEGQLQNTEAFF
many,TRBJ2-3,20,TRBV20-1,TRBD2,TGCAGTGCGATAAACGGGTTGGCTAGCGGGGGTACCCGACACACAGATACGCAGTATTTT,CSAINGLASGGTRHTDTQYF
many,TRBJ2-3,15,TRBV7-9,TRBD2,TGTGCCAGCAGCTCGACTAGCGGGGGGTTAGATACGCAGTATTTT,CASSSTSGGLDTQYF
few,TRBJ1-1,14,TRBV6-1,.,TGTGCCAGCAGTCCGAGACAGGTGGTTACTGAAGCTTTCTTT,CASSPRQVVTEAFF
few,TRBJ2-4,14,TRBV7-2,.,TGTGCCAGCAGCTTAGGGGGAGTGGGAAACATTCAGTACTTC,CASSLGGVGNIQYF
few,TRBJ2-1,14,TRBV25-1,.,TGTGCCAGCAGTGAACGGGTCAGAGGAAATGAGCAGTTCTTC,CASSERVRGNEQFF
many,TRBJ2-3,17,TRBV7-2,.,TGTGCCAGCAGCTTATTGCTTGGAGACTACCTCACAGATACGCAGTATTTT,CASSLLLGDYLTDTQYF
many,TRBJ2-6,17,TRBV2,TRBD1,TGTGCCAGCAGTAGGGGACAGGGGGCAGGTGGGGCCAACGTCCTGACTTTC,CASSRGQGAGGANVLTF
few,TRBJ2-2,12,TRBV29-1,.,TGCAGCGCTGACAGGAACACCGGGGAGCTGTTTTTT,CSADRNTGELFF
few,TRBJ1-2,14,TRBV3-1,.,TGTGCCAGCAGCCAAGTACAGGCAAACTATGGCTACACCTTC,CASSQVQANYGYTF
once,TRBJ2-1,13,TRBV7-3,.,TGTGCCAGCAGCCCACCCACCTCAGTAGAGCAGTTCTTC,CASSPPTSVEQFF
many,TRBJ2-1,16,TRBV3-1,.,TGTGCCAGCAGCCTGCTTGGCAGCGCCCAAGGGCGTGAGCAGTTCTTC,CASSLLGSAQGREQFF
many,TRBJ2-6,14,TRBV29-1,.,TGCAGCGTTGTTTCGACCTCTGGGGCCAACGTCCTGACTTTC,CSVVSTSGANVLTF
many,TRBJ1-1,12,TRBV20-1,.,TGCAGTGGTAGGGGCCCGGACACTGAAGCTTTCTTT,CSGRGPDTEAFF